This T cell receptor beta chain was captured by sequencing in a study of OX40 agonist ivuxolimab in advanced cancers. The CDR3 is 14 amino acids. V lost 6 bases and J lost 3, with 15 bases in between. In germline, CDR1 is MGHDK, CDR2 SYGVNS. Remarks on this clone: Antigen unknown.

General study points: CD8+ T cells averaged more expanded clones than CD4+.

Data came from immunoSEQ multiplex PCR; TCRdb stores just in-frame clones and leaves some out. The sample shows roughly 66,000 clones, around 86% of them seen only once. Sample: CD4+ or CD8+ T cells sorted from blood, taken in a trial of the OX40 agonist ivuxolimab. The gene calls are TRBV25-1 and TRBJ2-7; possibly TRBD1 or TRBD2 for D (5 bases each). The receptor was isolated from an adult with an advanced solid tumor such as melanoma, head and neck, liver or kidney cancer. CDR3 region: CASRSQSGHYEQYF. CDR3 nucleotides: TGTGCCAGCAGATCGCAAAGCGGACACTACGAGCAGTACTTC.